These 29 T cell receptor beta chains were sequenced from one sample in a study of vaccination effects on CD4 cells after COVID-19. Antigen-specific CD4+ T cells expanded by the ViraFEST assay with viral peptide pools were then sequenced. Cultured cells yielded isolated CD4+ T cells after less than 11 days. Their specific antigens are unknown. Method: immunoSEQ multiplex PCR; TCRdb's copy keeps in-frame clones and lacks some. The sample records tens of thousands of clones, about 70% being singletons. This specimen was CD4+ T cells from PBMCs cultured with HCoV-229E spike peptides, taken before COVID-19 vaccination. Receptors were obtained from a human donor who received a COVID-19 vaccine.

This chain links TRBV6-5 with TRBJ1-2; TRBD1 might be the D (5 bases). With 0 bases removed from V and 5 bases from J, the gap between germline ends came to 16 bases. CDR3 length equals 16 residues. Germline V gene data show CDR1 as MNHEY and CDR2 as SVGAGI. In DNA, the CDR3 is TGTGCCAGCAGTTACTCGATCACTGGTCAGGGATATGGCTACACCTTC. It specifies CASSYSITGQGYGYTF.

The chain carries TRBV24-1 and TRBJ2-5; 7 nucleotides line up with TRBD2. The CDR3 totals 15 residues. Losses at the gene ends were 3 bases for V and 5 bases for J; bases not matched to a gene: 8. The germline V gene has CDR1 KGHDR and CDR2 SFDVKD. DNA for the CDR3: TGTGCCACCAGTGATCCGGGGGGACCGGGGGAGACCCAGTACTTC. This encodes CATSDPGGPGETQYF.

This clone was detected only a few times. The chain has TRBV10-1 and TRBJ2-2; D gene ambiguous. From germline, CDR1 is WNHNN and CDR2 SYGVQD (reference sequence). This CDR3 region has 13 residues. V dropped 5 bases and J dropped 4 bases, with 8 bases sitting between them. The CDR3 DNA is TGCGCCAGCAGTCAGATGGCCACCGGGGAGCTGTTTTTT. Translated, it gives CASSQMATGELFF.

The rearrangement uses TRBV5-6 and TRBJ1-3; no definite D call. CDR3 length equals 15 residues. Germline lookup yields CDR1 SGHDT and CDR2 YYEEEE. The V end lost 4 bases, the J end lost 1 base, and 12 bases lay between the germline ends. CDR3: CASSTYILSGNTIYF. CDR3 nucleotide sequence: TGTGCCAGCAGCACCTATATACTATCTGGAAACACCATATATTTT.

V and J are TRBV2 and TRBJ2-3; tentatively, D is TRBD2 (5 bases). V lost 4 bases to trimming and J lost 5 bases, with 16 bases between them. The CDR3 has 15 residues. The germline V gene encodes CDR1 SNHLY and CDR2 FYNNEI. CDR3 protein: CASSVGLGGLDTQYF. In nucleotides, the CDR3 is TGTGCCAGCAGTGTCGGACTCGGCGGGTTAGATACGCAGTATTTT. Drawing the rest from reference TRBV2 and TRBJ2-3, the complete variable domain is EPEVTQTPSHQVTQMGQEVILRCVPISNHLYFYWYRQILGQKVEFLVSFYNNEISEKSEIFDDQFSVERPDGSNFTLKIRSTKLEDSAMYFCASSVGLGGLDTQYFGPGTRLTVL.

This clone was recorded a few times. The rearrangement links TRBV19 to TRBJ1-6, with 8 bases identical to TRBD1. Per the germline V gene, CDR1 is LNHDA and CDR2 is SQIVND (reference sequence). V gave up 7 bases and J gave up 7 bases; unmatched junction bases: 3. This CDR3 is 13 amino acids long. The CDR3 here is CASTDRGNSPLHF. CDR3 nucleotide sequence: TGTGCCAGTACAGACAGGGGAAATTCACCCCTCCACTTT.

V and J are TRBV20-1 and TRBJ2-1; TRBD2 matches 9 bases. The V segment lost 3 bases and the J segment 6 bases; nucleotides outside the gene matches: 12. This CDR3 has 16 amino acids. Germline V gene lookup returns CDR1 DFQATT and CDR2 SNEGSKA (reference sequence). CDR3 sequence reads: CSASLAGWGGRNEQFF. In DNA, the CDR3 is TGCAGTGCTAGTCTAGCGGGGTGGGGGGGTCGCAATGAGCAGTTCTTC.

DNA of the CDR3: TGTGCCACCAAGGGGGTCCTTGAGACCCAGTACTTC. This sequence encodes CATKGVLETQYF. The chain couples TRBV10-3 to TRBJ2-5; tentatively, D is TRBD1 (6 bases). This CDR3 has 12 residues. Germline V gene lookup returns CDR1 ENHRY and CDR2 SYGVKD. Trimming cost V 10 bases and J 5 bases, with 14 bases left between them.

DNA for the CDR3: TGTGCCAGCAGCGTACAGGGCGGCTCCTATAATTCACCCCTCCACTTT. Translated: CASSVQGGSYNSPLHF. The chain joins TRBV7-9 to TRBJ1-6, with TRBD1 as a possible D gene (6 bases). Germline values: CDR1 SEHNR, CDR2 FQNEAQ (reference sequence). The CDR3 sequence is 16 residues long. Trimming stripped 5 bases from V and 0 bases from J, with 11 bases between.

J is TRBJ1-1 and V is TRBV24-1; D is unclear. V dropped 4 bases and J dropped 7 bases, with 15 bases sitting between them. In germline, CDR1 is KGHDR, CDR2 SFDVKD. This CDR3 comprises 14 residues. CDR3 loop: CATSESGSKLEAFF. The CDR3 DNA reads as TGTGCCACCAGTGAGTCGGGATCAAAGCTTGAAGCTTTCTTT.

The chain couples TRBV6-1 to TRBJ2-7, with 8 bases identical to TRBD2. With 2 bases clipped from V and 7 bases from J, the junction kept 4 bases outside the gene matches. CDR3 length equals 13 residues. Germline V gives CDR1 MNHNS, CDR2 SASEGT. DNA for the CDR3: TGTGCCAGCAGTGAAACGGGGGGGCGGGAGCAGTACGTC. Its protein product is CASSETGGREQYV.

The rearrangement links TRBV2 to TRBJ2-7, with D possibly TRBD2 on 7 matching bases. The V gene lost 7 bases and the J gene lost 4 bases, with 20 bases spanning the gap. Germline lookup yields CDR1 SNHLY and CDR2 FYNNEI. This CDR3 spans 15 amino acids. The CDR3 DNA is TGTGCCAGCAAATTCCGAGGGGGGGGCTCTTACGAGCAGTACGTC. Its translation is CASKFRGGGSYEQYV.

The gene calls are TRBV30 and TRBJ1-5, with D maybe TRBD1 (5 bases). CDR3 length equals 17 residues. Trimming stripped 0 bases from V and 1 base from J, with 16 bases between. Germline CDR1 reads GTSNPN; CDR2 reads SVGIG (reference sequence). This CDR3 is CAWSVGLGASSNQPQHF. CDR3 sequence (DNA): TGTGCCTGGAGTGTAGGCCTAGGGGCGAGCAGCAATCAGCCCCAGCATTTT.

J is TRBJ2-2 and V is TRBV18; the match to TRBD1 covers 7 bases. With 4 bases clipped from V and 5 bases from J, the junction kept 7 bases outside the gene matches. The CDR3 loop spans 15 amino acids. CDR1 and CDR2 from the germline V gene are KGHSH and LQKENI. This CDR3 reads CASSLEFRGTGELFF. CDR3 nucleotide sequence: TGTGCCAGCTCACTCGAATTCAGGGGGACCGGGGAGCTGTTTTTT.

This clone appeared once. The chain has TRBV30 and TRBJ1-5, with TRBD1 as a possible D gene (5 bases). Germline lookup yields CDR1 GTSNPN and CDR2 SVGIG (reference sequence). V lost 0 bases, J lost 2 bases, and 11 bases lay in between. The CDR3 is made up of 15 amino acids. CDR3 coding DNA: TGTGCCTGGAGTGTACCGGGGGGGGGCAATCAGCCCCAGCATTTT. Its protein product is CAWSVPGGGNQPQHF.

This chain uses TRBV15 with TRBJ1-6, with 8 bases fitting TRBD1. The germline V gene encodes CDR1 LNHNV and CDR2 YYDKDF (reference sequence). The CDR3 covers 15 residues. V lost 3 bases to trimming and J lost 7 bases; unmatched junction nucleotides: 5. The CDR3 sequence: CATSSHRQGNSPLHF. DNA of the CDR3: TGTGCCACCAGCAGCCACCGACAGGGGAATTCACCCCTCCACTTT.

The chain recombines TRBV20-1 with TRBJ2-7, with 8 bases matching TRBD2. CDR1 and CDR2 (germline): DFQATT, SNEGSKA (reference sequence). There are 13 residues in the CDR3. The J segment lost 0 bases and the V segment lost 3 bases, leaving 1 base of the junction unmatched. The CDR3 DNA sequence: TGCAGTGCTAGTAGCGGGGCCTCCTACGAGCAGTACGTC. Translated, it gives CSASSGASYEQYV.

The CDR3 DNA is TGTGCCAGCTCCACGGGACAGTCATACACTGAAGCTTTCTTT. Amino acids: CASSTGQSYTEAFF. V and J are TRBV18 and TRBJ1-1, with TRBD1 matching 7 bases. Germline V gene lookup returns CDR1 KGHSH and CDR2 LQKENI. CDR3 size: 14 residues. J gave up 3 bases and V 6 bases, and 7 bases lay outside the gene matches. Drawing the rest from reference TRBV18 and TRBJ1-1, the complete variable domain is NAGVMQNPRHLVRRRGQEARLRCSPMKGHSHVYWYRQLPEEGLKFMVYLQKENIIDESGMPKERFSAEFPKEGPSILRIQQVVRGDSAAYFCASSTGQSYTEAFFGQGTRLTVV.

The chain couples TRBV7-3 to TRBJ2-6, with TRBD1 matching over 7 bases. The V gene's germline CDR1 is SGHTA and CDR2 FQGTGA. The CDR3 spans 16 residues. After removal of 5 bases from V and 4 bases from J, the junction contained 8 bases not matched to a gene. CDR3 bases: TGTGCCAGCAGCCTGGACAGGACGAGAGGGGCCAACGTCCTGACTTTC. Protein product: CASSLDRTRGANVLTF.

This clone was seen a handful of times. CDR3 nucleotide sequence: TGTGCCATCAGTGAGGCTGGGACAGGGGTTCAGCCCCAGCATTTT. It encodes CAISEAGTGVQPQHF. The genes are TRBV10-3 and TRBJ1-5, with 10 bases fitting TRBD1. J lost 6 bases, V lost 2 bases, and 4 bases had no gene match. The CDR3 covers 15 residues. Looked up from germline, CDR1 is ENHRY and CDR2 is SYGVKD.

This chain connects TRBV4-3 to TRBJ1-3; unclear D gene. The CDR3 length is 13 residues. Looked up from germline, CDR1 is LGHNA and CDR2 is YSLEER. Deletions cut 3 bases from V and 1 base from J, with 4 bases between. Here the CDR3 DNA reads TGCGCCAGCAGCCAGGCTTCTGGAAACACCATATATTTT. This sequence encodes CASSQASGNTIYF.

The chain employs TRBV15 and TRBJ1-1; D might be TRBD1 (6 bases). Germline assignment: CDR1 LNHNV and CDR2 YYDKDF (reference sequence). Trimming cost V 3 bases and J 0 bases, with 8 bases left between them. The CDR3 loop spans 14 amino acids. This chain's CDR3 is CATSSGQLNTEAFF. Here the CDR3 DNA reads TGTGCCACCAGCAGTGGACAGTTGAACACTGAAGCTTTCTTT.

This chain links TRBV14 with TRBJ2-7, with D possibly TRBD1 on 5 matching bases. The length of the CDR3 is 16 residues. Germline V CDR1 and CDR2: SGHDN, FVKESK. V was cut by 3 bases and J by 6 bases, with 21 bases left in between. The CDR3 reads CASSQLGVTPKVEQYV. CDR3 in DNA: TGTGCCAGCAGCCAGCTAGGGGTGACCCCGAAGGTCGAGCAGTACGTC.

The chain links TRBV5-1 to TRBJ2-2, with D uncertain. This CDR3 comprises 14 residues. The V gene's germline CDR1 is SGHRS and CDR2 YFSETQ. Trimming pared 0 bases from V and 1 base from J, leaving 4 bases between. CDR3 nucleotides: TGCGCCAGCAGCTTGGAGGTGAACACCGGGGAGCTGTTTTTT. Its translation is CASSLEVNTGELFF.

CDR3 nucleotides: TGTGCCAGCAGCTTCTGGACAGGGGGCGGAAACATTCAGTACTTC. Protein product: CASSFWTGGGNIQYF. The chain joins TRBV7-9 to TRBJ2-4; the match to TRBD1 covers 11 bases. CDR1 is SEHNR and CDR2 is FQNEAQ in the germline V gene (reference sequence). J lost 6 bases, V lost 3 bases, and 4 bases had no gene match. The CDR3 is 15 amino acids.

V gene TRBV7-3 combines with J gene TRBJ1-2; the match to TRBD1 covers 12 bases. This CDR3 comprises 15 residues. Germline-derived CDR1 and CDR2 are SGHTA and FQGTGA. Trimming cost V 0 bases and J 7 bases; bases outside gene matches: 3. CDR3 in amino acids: CASSLTGTGGGGYTF. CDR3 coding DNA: TGTGCCAGCAGCTTAACCGGGACAGGGGGCGGTGGCTACACCTTC.

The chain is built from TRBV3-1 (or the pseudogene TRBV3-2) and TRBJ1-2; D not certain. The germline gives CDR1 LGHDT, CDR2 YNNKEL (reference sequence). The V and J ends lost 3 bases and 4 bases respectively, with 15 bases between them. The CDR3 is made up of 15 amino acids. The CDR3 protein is CASSQASVVGYGYTF. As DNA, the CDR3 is TGTGCCAGCAGCCAGGCCTCTGTGGTTGGCTATGGCTACACCTTC.

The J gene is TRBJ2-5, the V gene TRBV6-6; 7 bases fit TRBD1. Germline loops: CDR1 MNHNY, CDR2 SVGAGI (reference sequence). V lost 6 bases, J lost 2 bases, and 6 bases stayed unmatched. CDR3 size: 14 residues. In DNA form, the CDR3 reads TGTGCCAGCAGAAAACAGGGGAGTCAAGAGACCCAGTACTTC. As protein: CASRKQGSQETQYF.

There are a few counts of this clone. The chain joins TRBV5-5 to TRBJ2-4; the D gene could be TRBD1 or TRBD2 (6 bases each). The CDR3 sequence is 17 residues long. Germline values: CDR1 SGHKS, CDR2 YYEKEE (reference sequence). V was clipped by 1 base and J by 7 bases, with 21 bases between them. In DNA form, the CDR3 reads TGTGCCAGCAGCTTGTTCGAGGGCCAACAAGGGGGGAACATTCAGTACTTC. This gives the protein CASSLFEGQQGGNIQYF.